These T cell receptor beta chains were read from a single sample in a study of T cell changes during pregnancy in multiple sclerosis. The protocol was immunoSEQ multiplex PCR, while the TCRdb copy is restricted to in-frame clones and leaves out a portion. This repertoire shows 50,000 to 75,000 clones, around 91% found once; its top ten account for 2.2%. The sequencing used peripheral blood, collected in the third trimester of pregnancy. The receptors stem from a female donor in good health, enrolled as a control in a pregnancy study. Both conserved end residues are trimmed from each CDR3. Fields, in order: V gene, D gene, clone size, J gene, CDR3 protein. D genes are given only for firm matches. Clone size appears in some rows only: once, few, many, or a class for an expanded clone.

TRBV11-2	TRBD2	once	TRBJ2-7	ATSGGGEQY
TRBV28	NA	once	TRBJ2-7	ASIYSDSSYEQY
TRBV9	TRBD1	NA	TRBJ1-3	ASSVYDRAAGNTIY
TRBV5-4	TRBD2	once	TRBJ2-1	ASSQPGTSPGGNEQF
TRBV19	NA	NA	TRBJ1-2	ASSIDGATGPIYGYT
TRBV6-5	NA	NA	TRBJ1-4	ASSYGLVTNEKLF
TRBV2	NA	NA	TRBJ2-7	ASSVRGWEQY
TRBV2	TRBD2	once	TRBJ2-1	ASSASSGYNEQF
TRBV18	TRBD1	NA	TRBJ2-5	ASSSGQGRETQY
TRBV7-9	NA	few	TRBJ1-4	ASSLADGVGEKLF
TRBV30	TRBD2	NA	TRBJ2-7	AWSVFGGGAGEQY
TRBV19	NA	few	TRBJ1-5	ASSTGNRANQPQH
TRBV5-5	TRBD1	NA	TRBJ1-6	ASSLEAGTANSPLH
TRBV2	TRBD2	NA	TRBJ2-1	ASRRGSGTREQF
TRBV28	TRBD1	NA	TRBJ1-2	ASSQAGTGGRGYT
TRBV28	TRBD2	NA	TRBJ2-2	ASSSYGLAGGSGTGELF
TRBV28	NA	NA	TRBJ2-7	ASSPFGRRNEQY
TRBV19	TRBD2	NA	TRBJ2-2	ASSIASGNTGELF
TRBV27	TRBD1	NA	TRBJ1-5	ASRDRGNQPQH
TRBV19	TRBD1	NA	TRBJ1-5	AGETGQGSNQPQH
TRBV6-5	NA	NA	TRBJ2-1	ASSHGGGPYNEQF
TRBV7-9	TRBD2	NA	TRBJ2-3	ASSLGQGRGGFTDTQY
TRBV5-6	NA	NA	TRBJ2-3	ASSLADTQY
TRBV7-6	NA	NA	TRBJ2-3	ASSLALSLSTDTQY
TRBV12-5	NA	NA	TRBJ2-7	ASALGQGLGYEQY
TRBV15	TRBD1	NA	TRBJ2-3	ATSRWGTGDADTQY
TRBV19	TRBD1	NA	TRBJ2-7	ASTGQPTDEQY
TRBV28	TRBD1	NA	TRBJ2-7	ASSSMDRGSGEQY
TRBV28	NA	NA	TRBJ1-5	ASSSHKTVSNQPQH
TRBV5-8	NA	NA	TRBJ2-5	ASEEAGTQY
TRBV5-1	NA	NA	TRBJ2-1	ASSPVPGANEQF
TRBV19	NA	once	TRBJ1-6	ATSRGTIYNSPLH
TRBV30	TRBD1	NA	TRBJ1-6	AWQTGGFSSYNSPLH
TRBV20-1	NA	NA	TRBJ2-1	SGLGSGEQF
TRBV11-2	NA	once	TRBJ2-6	ASSLNRVRGSGANVLT
TRBV5-4	NA	NA	TRBJ2-3	ASSLPGITTDTQY
TRBV7-2	TRBD1	NA	TRBJ1-2	ASSWRRDSPYGYT
TRBV7-2	TRBD2	NA	TRBJ2-1	ASSLYGGAGDEQF
TRBV27	TRBD1	NA	TRBJ2-1	ASKPTGGRHEQF
TRBV5-1	TRBD1	NA	TRBJ2-7	ASSPGTGEYEQY
TRBV2	TRBD1	NA	TRBJ1-4	ASSDRRTGIYEKLF
TRBV25-1	TRBD1	NA	TRBJ1-5	ASSESTGSLPQPQH
TRBV6-6	NA	NA	TRBJ1-3	ASSRSTQGPGNTIY
TRBV28	NA	NA	TRBJ2-5	ASSHPNQGQETQY
TRBV28	NA	NA	TRBJ2-6	ASNPDSLSGANVLT
TRBV7-6	TRBD2	NA	TRBJ2-1	ASGSETSGIGEQF
TRBV19	NA	once	TRBJ1-1	ASSLVFGSLNTEAF
TRBV7-8	NA	NA	TRBJ2-7	ASSLTGASYEQY
TRBV19	TRBD1	NA	TRBJ2-3	ASSFRQGAWDTQY
TRBV9	TRBD2	NA	TRBJ2-1	ASSLTGTSDGEQF
TRBV27	NA	NA	NA	ASSWDSSYEQY
TRBV11-2	NA	NA	TRBJ2-7	ASSFEAAGEQY
TRBV30	NA	NA	TRBJ1-5	AWNERGNQPQH